This TCR beta chain is from a study of T cell clones after liver transplantation. CDR3 length: 13 amino acids. Trimming removed 9 bases from V and 7 bases from J; junction bases left unmatched: 5. CDR1 and CDR2 (germline): MNHEY, SVGAGI. Study-wide points: Donor-reactive sequences fell more than third party-reactive ones, suggesting partial deletion. Small, mixed patient groups and varying post-transplant times limit these conclusions.

The repertoire was sequenced with immunoSEQ multiplex PCR; TCRdb's copy has only in-frame clones and lacks some. The sample has approximately 100,000 clones; around four fifths are singletons. This clone has just one count. Its target is unknown. The receptor was derived from a human patient who received a liver transplant. A share of the T cells may be of graft donor origin. The genes are TRBV6-5 and TRBJ2-1; 11 nucleotides match TRBD2. Sequenced material: CD4+ T cells from blood, taken around 44 months after liver transplant. Here the CDR3 DNA reads TGTGCCAGTAGGACTAGCGGGCGGAATGAGCAGTTCTTC. Residues: CASRTSGRNEQFF.